This T cell receptor beta chain emerged from a study of blood T cells in healthy people across ages. The authors ran a second PCR of about 6 to 12 cycles using a sample-barcoded 5' primer and a J-beta primer mix. TCRdb analysed the 5' RACE reads with MiXCR anew, one entry per CDR3 protein. The table has about 620,000 distinct CDR3 sequences, around a fifth seen once; the top ten hold roughly 3.6%. V lost 5 bases to trimming and J lost 0 bases, with 13 bases between them. CDR1 and CDR2 (germline): SGHTA, FQGTGA. The CDR3 spans 15 residues. The V gene is TRBV7-3, the J gene TRBJ2-5, with D maybe TRBD2 (5 bases). The TCR was taken from a man in his 70s in good health. Sequenced input: blood. CDR3 in amino acids: CASSHGLSYQETQYF. The CDR3 region has the DNA TGTGCCAGCAGCCATGGACTTTCGTACCAAGAGACCCAGTACTTC.